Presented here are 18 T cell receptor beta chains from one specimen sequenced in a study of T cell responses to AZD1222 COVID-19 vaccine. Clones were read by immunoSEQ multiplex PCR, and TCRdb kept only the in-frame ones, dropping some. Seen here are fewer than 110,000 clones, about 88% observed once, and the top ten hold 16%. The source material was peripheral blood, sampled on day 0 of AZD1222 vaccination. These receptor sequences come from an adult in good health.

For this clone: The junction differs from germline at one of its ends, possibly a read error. CDR3 in DNA: TGTGCCAGCAGTGGGACAGGAACCTGGCTCTTC. Its translation: CASSGTGTWLF. The chain combines TRBV7-9 with TRBJ2-1, with TRBD1 identical over 8 bases. The CDR3 loop spans 11 amino acids. Per germline, CDR1 SEHNR and CDR2 FQNEAQ (reference sequence).

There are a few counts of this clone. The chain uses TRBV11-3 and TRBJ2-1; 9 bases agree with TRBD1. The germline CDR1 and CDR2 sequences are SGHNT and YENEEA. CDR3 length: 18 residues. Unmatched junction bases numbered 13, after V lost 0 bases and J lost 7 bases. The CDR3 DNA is TGTGCCAGCAGCTTAGATCAGGGGGGGACAGGGAATAGGAATGAGCAGTTCTTC. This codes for CASSLDQGGTGNRNEQFF. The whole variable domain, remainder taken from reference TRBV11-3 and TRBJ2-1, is EAGVVQSPRYKIIEKKQPVAFWCNPISGHNTLYWYLQNLGQGPELLIRYENEEAVDDSQLPKDRFSAERLKGVDSTLKIQPAELGDSAVYLCASSLDQGGTGNRNEQFFGPGTRLTVL.

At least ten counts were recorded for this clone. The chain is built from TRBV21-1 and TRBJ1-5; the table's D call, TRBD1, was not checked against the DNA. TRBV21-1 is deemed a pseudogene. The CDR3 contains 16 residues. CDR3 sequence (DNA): TGTGCCAGCAGCAGTTGGCAGGGCCTTCGCAATCAGCCCCAGCATTTT. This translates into CASSSWQGLRNQPQHF.

This CDR3 is CAWSVILNTEAFF. The CDR3, as DNA: TGTGCCTGGAGTGTAATCCTGAACACTGAAGCTTTCTTT. The chain uses TRBV30 and TRBJ1-1; D is unclear. This CDR3 contains 13 residues. Germline V lookup: CDR1 GTSNPN, CDR2 SVGIG (reference sequence). V was trimmed by 0 bases and J by 0 bases, leaving 5 bases between them.

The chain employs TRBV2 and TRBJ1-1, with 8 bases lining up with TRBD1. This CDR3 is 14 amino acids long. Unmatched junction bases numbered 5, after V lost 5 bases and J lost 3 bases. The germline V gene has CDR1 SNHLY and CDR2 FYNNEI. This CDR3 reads CASSTQGGDTEAFF. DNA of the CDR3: TGTGCCAGCAGTACACAGGGGGGAGACACTGAAGCTTTCTTT. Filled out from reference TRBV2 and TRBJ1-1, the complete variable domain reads EPEVTQTPSHQVTQMGQEVILRCVPISNHLYFYWYRQILGQKVEFLVSFYNNEISEKSEIFDDQFSVERPDGSNFTLKIRSTKLEDSAMYFCASSTQGGDTEAFFGQGTRLTVV.

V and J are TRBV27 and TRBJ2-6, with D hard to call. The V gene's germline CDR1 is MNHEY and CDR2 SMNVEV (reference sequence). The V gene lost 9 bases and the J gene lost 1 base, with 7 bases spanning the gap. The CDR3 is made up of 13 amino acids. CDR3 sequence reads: CASKLSGANVLTF. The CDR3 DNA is TGTGCCAGTAAGTTGTCTGGGGCCAACGTCCTGACTTTC.

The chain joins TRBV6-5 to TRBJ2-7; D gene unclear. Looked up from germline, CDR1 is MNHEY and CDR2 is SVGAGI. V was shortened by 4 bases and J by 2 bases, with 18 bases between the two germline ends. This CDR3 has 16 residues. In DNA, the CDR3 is TGTGCCAGCAGTTTCCAGCGTCGACAAATCCCCTACGAGCAGTACTTC. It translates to CASSFQRRQIPYEQYF.

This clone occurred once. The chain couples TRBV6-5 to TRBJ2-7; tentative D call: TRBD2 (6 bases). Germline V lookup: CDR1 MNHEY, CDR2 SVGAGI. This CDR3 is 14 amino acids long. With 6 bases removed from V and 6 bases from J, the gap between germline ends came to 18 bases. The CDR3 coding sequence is TGTGCCAGCAGATGGGACTCCCCTGATGGCGAGCAGTACTTC. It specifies CASRWDSPDGEQYF.

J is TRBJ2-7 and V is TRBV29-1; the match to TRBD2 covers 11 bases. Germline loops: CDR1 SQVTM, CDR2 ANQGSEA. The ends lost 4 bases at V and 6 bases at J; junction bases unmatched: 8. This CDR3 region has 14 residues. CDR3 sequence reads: CSVVNLAGGSEQYF. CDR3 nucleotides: TGCAGCGTTGTAAACCTAGCGGGAGGTAGCGAGCAGTACTTC.

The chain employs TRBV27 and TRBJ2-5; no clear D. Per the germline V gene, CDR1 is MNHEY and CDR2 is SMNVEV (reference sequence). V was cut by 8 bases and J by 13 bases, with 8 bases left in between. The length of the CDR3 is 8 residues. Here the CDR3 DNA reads TGTGCCAGCCCCCCTTTGTACTTC. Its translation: CASPPLYF.

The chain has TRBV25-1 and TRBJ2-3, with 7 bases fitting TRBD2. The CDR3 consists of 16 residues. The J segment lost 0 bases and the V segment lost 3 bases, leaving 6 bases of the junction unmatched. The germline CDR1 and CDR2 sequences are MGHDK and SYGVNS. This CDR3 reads CASSDPGLPSTDTQYF. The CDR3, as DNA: TGTGCCAGCAGTGACCCGGGACTACCGAGCACAGATACGCAGTATTTT.

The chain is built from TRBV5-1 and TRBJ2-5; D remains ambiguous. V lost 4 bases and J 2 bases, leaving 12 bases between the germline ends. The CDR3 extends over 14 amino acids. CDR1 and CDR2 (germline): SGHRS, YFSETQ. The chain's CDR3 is CASSPLREQETQYF. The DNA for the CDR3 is TGCGCCAGCAGCCCCCTACGAGAACAAGAGACCCAGTACTTC.

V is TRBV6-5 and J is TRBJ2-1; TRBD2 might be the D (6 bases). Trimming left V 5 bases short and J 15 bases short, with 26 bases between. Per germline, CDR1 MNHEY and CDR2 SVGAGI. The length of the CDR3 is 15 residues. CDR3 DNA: TGTGCCAGCAGTCCCTCGCGGGGCGAACCTGGAGCGCGGTTCTTC. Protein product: CASSPSRGEPGARFF.

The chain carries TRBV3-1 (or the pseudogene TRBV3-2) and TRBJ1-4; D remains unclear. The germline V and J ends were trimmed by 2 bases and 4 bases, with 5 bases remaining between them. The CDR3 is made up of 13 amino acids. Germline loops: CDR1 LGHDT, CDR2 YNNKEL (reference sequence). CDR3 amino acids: CASSQWGNEKLFF. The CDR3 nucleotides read TGTGCCAGCAGCCAATGGGGTAATGAAAAACTGTTTTTT.

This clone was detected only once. The CDR3 sequence: CAWSVGHTPNEKLFF. The CDR3 bases are TGTGCCTGGAGTGTCGGGCATACTCCTAATGAAAAACTGTTTTTT. The chain links TRBV30 to TRBJ1-4, with D hard to call. This CDR3 is built from 15 residues. Germline CDR1 is GTSNPN and CDR2 is SVGIG (reference sequence). Trimming removed 0 bases from V and 3 bases from J, with 11 bases in between.

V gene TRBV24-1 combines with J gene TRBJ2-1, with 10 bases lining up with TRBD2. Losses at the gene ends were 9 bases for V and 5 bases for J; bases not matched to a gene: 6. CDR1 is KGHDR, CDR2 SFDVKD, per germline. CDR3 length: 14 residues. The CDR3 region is CATAGSGGNNEQFF. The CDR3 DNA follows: TGTGCCACCGCGGGTAGCGGGGGGAACAATGAGCAGTTCTTC.

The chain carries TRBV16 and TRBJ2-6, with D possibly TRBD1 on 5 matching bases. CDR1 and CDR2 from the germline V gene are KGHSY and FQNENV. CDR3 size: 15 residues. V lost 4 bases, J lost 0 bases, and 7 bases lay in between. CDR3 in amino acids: CASSLDSSGANVLTF. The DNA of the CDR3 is TGTGCCAGCAGCCTCGACAGCTCTGGGGCCAACGTCCTGACTTTC. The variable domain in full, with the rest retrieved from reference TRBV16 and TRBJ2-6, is GEEVAQTPKHLVRGEGQKAKLYCAPIKGHSYVFWYQQVLKNEFKFLISFQNENVFDETGMPKERFSAKCLPNSPCSLEIQATKLEDSAVYFCASSLDSSGANVLTFGAGSRLTVL.

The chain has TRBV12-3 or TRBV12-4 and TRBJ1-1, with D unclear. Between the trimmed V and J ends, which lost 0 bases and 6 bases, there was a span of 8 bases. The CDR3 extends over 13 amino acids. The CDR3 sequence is CASSLALRAEAFF. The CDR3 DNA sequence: TGTGCCAGCAGTTTAGCGCTAAGGGCTGAAGCTTTCTTT.